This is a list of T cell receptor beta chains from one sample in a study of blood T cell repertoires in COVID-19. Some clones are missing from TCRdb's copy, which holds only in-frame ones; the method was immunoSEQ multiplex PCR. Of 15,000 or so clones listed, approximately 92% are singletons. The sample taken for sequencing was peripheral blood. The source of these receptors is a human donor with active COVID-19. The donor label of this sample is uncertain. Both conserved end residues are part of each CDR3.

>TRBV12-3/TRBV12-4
CASSFLDTQYF
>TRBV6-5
CASRGDRIQGTQYF
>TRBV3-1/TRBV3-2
CASTTLAPSGGRKYF
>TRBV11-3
CASQTGTGVGELFF
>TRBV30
CAWSVERDGELFF
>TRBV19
CASSPLAGWEYEQYF
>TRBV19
CASTPSGSSYNEQFF
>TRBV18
CASSPRGSSVSYEQYF
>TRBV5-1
CASSLDTGSTGELFF
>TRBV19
CASSHGGSGANVLTF
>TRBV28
CASSGLGARKRGELFF
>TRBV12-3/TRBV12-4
CASSPDTRTQYF
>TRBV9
CASSVGLYGYTF
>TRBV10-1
CASSAGTAYEQYF
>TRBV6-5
CASSSPLALTQYF